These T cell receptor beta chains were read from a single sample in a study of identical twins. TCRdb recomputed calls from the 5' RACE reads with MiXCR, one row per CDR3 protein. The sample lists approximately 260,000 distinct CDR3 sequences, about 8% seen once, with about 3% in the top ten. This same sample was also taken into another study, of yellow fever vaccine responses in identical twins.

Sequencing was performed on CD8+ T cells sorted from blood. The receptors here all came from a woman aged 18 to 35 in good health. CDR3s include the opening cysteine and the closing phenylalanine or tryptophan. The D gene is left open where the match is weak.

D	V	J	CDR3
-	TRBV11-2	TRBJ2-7	CASSSPWGALIYEQYF
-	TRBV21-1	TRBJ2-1	CASSKRPGTAYNEQFF
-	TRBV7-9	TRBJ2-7	CASSPGFGYEQYF
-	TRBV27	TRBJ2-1	CASSTLGGASSYNEQFF
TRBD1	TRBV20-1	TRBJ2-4	CSARTGEAKNIQYF
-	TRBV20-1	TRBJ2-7	CSARDFVDTIYEQYF
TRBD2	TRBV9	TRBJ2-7	CASGAGGWYEQYF
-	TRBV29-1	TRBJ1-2	CSVEFVNRVGYTF
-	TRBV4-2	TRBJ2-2	CASSQDVWELDTGELFF
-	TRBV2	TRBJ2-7	CASSISSGSEQYF
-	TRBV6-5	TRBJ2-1	CASSYSTAHEQFF
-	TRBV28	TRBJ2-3	CASSLYGGTDTQYF
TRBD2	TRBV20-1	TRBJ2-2	CSAIGLAGENTGELFF
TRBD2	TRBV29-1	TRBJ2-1	CSVDASGGNNEQFF
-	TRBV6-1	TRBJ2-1	CASRPSPAVVASSYNEQFF
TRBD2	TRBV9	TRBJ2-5	CASSGSIAGGQETQYF
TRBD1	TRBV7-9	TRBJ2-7	CASSSRDRFPYEQYF
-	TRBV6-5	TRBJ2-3	CASSYSYKRTDTQYF
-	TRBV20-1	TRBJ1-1	CSARVLGDTEAFF
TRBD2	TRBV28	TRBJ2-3	CASTHSGGATDTQYF
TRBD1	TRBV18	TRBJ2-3	CASSPLDRVRTDTQYF
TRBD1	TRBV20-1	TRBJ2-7	CSADYRDSSYEQYF
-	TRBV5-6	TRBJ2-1	CASSLGALNEQFF
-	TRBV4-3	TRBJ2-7	CASSQTPDTLSYEQYF
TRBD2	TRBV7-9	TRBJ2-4	CASSSTPGLAENIQYF
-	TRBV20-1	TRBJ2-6	CSATGTVGPPSGANVLTF
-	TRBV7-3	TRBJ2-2	CASSLMRNTGELFF
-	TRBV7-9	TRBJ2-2	CASSPRDPNTGELFF
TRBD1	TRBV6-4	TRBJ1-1	CASSSDRGAAEAFF
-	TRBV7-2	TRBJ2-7	CASSFGLRGHSYEQYF
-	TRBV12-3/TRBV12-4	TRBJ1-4	CASSLGQAAGNEKLFF
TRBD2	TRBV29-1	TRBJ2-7	CSAREGRYEQYF
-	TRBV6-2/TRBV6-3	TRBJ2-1	CASSYRSGEQFF
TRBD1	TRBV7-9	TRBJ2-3	CASSYSQTGGGTDTQYF
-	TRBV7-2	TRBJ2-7	CASSSELIYEQYF
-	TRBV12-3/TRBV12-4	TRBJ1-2	CASTDSPPYGYTF
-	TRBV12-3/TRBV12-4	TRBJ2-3	CASSFPVGTDTQYF
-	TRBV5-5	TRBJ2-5	CASSSDLPPETQYF
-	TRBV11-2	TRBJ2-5	CASSLAWEETQYF
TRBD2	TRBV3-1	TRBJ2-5	CASSSRERESRETQYF
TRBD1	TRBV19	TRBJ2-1	CASTETGVPNEQFF
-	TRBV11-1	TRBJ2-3	CASSLARGVDTQYF
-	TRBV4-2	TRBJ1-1	CASSSEHNPPEAFF
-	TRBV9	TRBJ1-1	CASSVEGRGNTEAFF
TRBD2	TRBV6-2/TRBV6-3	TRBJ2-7	CASSSAGESYEQYF
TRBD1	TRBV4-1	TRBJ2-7	CASSHGRDRAYEQYF
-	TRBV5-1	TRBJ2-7	CASSTGTGTFYEQYF
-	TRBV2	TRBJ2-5	CASSEWQQETQYF
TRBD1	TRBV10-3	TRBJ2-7	CAIRGTGGGEQYF
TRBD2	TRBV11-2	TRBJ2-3	CASRGGSGDTQYF
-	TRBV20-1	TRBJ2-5	CSAADRQETQYF
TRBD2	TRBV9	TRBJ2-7	CASSVGLADGTYEQYF
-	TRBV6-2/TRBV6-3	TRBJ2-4	CASSPRGRLLAKNIQYF
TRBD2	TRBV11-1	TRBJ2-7	CASSSHLAGVVSYGYEQYF
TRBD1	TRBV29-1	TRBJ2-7	CSVDVTGQGAFEQYF
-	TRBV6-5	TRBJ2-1	CASSYQESGRYNEQFF
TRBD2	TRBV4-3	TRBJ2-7	CASSQETFRTSGNEQYF
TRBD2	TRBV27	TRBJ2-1	CASSSGGLNNEQFF